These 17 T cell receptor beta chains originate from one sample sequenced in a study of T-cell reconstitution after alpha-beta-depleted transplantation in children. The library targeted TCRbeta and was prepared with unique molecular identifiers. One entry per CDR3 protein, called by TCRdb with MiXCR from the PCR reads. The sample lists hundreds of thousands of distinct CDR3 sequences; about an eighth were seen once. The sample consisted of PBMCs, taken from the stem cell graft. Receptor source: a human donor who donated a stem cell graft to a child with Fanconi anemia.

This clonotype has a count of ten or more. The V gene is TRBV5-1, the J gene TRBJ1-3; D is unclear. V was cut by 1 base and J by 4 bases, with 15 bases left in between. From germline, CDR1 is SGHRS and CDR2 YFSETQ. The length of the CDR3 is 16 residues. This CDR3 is CASSLQALGNGNTIYF. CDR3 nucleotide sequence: TGCGCCAGCAGCTTGCAAGCCCTTGGAAACGGAAACACCATATATTTT.

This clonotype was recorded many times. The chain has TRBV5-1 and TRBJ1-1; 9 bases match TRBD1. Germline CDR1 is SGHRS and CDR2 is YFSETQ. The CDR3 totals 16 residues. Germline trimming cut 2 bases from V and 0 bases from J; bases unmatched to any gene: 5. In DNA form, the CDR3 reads TGCGCCAGCAGCTTAGAGACAGGGGGAATGAACACTGAAGCTTTCTTT. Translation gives CASSLETGGMNTEAFF. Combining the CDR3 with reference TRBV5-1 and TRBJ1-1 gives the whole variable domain KAGVTQTPRYLIKTRGQQVTLSCSPISGHRSVSWYQQTPGQGLQFLFEYFSETQRNKGNFPGRFSGRQFSNSRSEMNVSTLELGDSALYLCASSLETGGMNTEAFFGQGTRLTVV.

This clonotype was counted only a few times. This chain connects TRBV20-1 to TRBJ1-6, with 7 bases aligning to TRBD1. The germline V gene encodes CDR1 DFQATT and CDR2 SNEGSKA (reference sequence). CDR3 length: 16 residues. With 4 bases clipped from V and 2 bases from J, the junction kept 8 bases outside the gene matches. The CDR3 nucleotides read TGCAGTGCTACCGACAGGGCTGAGCCCTATAATTCACCCCTCCACTTT. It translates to CSATDRAEPYNSPLHF.

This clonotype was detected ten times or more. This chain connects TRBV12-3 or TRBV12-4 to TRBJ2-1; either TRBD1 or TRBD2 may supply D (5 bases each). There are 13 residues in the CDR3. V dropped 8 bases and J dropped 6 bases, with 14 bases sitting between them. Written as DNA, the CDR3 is TGTGCCAGCGCCTTTGGGACGATCAATGAGCAGTTCTTC. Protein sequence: CASAFGTINEQFF.

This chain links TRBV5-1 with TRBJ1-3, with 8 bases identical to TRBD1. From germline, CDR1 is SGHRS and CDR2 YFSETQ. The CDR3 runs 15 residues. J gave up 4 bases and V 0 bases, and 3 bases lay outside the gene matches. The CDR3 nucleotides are TGCGCCAGCAGCTTGGAGGGACAGGAGGGAAACACCATATATTTT. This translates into CASSLEGQEGNTIYF.

The CDR3 loop reads CASEGGPGELFF. The CDR3 region has the DNA TGTGCCAGTGAAGGGGGGCCCGGGGAGCTGTTTTTT. The chain combines TRBV7-9 with TRBJ2-2; D assignment may be TRBD1 or TRBD2 (6 bases each). The ends were cut back, 9 bases at V and 6 bases at J, with 11 bases in the middle. The CDR3 runs 12 residues. Per germline, CDR1 SEHNR and CDR2 FQNEAQ (reference sequence). Supplemented by reference TRBV7-9 and TRBJ2-2, the full variable domain reads DTGVSQNPRHKITKRGQNVTFRCDPISEHNRLYWYRQTLGQGPEFLTYFQNEAQLEKSRLLSDRFSAERPKGSFSTLEIQRTEQGDSAMYLCASEGGPGELFFGEGSRLTVL.

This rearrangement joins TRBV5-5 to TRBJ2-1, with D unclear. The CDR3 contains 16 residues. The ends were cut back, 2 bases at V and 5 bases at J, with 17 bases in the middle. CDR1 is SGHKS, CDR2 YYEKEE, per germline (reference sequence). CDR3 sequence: CASSLIPHRFDNEQFF. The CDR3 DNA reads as TGTGCCAGCAGCTTAATCCCTCACCGTTTCGACAATGAGCAGTTCTTC. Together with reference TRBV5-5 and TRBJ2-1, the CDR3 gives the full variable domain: DAGVTQSPTHLIKTRGQQVTLRCSPISGHKSVSWYQQVLGQGPQFIFQYYEKEERGRGNFPDRFSARQFPNYSSELNVNALLLGDSALYLCASSLIPHRFDNEQFFGPGTRLTVL.

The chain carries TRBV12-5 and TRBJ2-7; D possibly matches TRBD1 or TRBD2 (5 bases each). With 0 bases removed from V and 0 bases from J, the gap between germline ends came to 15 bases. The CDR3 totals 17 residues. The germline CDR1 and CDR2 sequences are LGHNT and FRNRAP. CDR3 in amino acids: CASGLVRGGSDSYEQYF. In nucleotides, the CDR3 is TGTGCTAGTGGTTTGGTAAGGGGTGGGAGTGACTCCTACGAGCAGTACTTC.

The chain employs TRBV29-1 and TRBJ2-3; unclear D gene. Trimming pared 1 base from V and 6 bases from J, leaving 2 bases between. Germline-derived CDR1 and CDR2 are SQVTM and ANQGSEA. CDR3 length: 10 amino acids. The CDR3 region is CSVEVDTQYF. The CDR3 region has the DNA TGCAGCGTTGAAGTGGATACGCAGTATTTT.

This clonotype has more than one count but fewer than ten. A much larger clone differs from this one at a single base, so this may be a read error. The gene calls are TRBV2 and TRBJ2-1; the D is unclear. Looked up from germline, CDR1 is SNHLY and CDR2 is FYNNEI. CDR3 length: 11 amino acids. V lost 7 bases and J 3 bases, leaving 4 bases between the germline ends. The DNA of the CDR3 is TGTGCCAGCAAGAACTACAATGAGCAGTTCTTC. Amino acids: CASKNYNEQFF.

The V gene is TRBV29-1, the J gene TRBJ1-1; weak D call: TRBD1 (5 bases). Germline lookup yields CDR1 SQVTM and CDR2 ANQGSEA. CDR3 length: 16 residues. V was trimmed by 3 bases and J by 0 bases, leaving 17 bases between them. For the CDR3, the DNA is TGCAGCGTTGAGGGACTTGAAGCCTACATGAACACTGAAGCTTTCTTT. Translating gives CSVEGLEAYMNTEAFF.

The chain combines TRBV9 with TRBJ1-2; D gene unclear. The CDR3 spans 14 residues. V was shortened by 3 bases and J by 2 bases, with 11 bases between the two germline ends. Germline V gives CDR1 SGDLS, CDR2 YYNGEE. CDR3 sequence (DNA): TGTGCCAGCAGCGGAACATCGAGGAACTATGGCTACACCTTC. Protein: CASSGTSRNYGYTF.

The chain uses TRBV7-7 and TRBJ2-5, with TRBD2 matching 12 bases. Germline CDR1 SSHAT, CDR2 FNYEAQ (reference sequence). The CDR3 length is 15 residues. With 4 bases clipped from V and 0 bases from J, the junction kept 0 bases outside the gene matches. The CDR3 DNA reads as TGTGCCAGCAGCTCTAGCGGGGGGGACCAAGAGACCCAGTACTTC. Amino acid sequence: CASSSSGGDQETQYF.

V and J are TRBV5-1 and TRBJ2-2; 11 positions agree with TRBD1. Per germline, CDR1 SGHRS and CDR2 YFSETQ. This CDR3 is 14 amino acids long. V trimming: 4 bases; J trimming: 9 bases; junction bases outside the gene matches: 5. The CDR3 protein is CASSLGQGAWELFF. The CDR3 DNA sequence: TGCGCCAGCAGCCTCGGACAGGGGGCCTGGGAGCTGTTTTTT.

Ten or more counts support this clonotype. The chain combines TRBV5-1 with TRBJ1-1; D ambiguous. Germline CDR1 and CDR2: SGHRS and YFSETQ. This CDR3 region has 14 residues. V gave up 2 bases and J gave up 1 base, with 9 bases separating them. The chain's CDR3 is CASSFERPNTEAFF. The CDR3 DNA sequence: TGCGCCAGCAGCTTCGAGAGGCCGAACACTGAAGCTTTCTTT. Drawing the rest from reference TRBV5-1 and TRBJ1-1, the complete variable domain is KAGVTQTPRYLIKTRGQQVTLSCSPISGHRSVSWYQQTPGQGLQFLFEYFSETQRNKGNFPGRFSGRQFSNSRSEMNVSTLELGDSALYLCASSFERPNTEAFFGQGTRLTVV.

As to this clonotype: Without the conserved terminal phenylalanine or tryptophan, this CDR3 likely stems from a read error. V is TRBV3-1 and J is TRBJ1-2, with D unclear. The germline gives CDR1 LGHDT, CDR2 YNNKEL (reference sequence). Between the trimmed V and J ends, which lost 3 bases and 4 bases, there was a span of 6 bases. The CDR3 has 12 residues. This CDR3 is CASSQRAYGYTY. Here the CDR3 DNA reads TGTGCCAGCAGCCAGAGGGCCTATGGCTACACCTAC.

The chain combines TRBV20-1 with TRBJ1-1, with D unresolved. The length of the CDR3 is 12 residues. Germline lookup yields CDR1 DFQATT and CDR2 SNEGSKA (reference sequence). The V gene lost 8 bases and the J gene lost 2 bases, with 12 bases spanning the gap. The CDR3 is CSFLAGNTEAFF. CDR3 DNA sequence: TGCAGTTTTCTGGCCGGTAACACTGAAGCTTTCTTT.